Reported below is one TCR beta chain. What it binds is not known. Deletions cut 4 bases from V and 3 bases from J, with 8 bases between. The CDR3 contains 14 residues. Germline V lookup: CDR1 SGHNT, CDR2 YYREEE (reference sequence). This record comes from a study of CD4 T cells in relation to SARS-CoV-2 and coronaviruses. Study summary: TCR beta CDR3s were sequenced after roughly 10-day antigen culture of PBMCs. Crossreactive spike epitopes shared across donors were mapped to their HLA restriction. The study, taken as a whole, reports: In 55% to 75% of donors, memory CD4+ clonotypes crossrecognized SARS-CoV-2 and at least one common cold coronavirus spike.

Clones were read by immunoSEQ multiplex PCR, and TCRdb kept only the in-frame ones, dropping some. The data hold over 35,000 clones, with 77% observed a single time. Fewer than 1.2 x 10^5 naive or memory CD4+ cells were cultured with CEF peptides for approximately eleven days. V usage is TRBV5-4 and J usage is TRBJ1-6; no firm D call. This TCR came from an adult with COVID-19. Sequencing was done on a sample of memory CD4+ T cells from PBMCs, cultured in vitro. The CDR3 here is CASSARDYNSPLHF. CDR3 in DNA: TGTGCCAGCAGCGCCCGGGACTATAATTCACCCCTCCACTTT.